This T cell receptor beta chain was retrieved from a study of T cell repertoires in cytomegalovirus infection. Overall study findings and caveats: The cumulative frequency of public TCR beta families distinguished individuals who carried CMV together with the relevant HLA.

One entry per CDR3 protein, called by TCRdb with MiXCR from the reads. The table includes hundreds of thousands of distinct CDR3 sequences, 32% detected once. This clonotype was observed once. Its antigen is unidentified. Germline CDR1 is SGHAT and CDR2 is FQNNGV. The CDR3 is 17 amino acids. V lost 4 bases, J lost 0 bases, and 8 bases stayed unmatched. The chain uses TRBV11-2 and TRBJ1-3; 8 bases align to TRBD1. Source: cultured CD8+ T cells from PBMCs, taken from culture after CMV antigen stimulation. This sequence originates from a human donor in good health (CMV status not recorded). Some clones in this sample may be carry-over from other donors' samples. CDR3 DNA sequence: TGTGCCAGCAGCTCATGGGACAGGCACGACTCTGGAAACACCATATATTTT. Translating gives CASSSWDRHDSGNTIYF.